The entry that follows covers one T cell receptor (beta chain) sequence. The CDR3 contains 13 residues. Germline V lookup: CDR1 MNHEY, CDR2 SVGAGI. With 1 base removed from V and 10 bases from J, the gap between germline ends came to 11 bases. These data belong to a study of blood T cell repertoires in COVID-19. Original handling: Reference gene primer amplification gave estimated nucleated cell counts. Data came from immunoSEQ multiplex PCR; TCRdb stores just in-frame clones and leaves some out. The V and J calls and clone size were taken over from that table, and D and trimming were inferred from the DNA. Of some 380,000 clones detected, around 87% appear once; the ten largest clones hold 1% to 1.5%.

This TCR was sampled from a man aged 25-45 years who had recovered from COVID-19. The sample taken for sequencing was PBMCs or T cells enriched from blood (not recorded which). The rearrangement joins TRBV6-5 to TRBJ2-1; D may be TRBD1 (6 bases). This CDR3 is CASSYFRGGEQFF. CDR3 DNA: TGTGCCAGCAGTTACTTCAGGGGCGGGGAGCAGTTCTTC.